This is a list of T cell receptor beta chains from one sample in a study of blood T cell repertoires in COVID-19. The repertoire was sequenced with immunoSEQ multiplex PCR; TCRdb's copy has only in-frame clones and lacks some. The data contain fewer than 45,000 clones, 60% to 85% of them singletons. Sequenced input: peripheral blood. The receptors derive from a man between 60 and 70 years old with active COVID-19. Each CDR3 is given with its conserved first and last residue. Each record gives: clone size, J gene, D gene, V gene, CDR3 DNA, CDR3 protein. The D gene is left open where the match is weak. The size entry is marked missing in some rows and otherwise reads once, few, many or a size class.

abundance: -
j_gene: TRBJ1-6
d_gene: TRBD1
v_gene: TRBV6-1
CDR3nt: TGTGCCAGCAGTGAGGGACAGGGACGTAGCTATAATTCACCCCTCCACTTT
CDR3aa: CASSEGQGRSYNSPLHF

abundance: -
j_gene: TRBJ1-2
d_gene: -
v_gene: TRBV6-1
CDR3nt: TGTGCCAGCAGTGTCCTGGGTTCAGGGCCAGCTAACTATGGCTACACCTTC
CDR3aa: CASSVLGSGPANYGYTF

abundance: -
j_gene: TRBJ2-1
d_gene: TRBD2
v_gene: TRBV12-5
CDR3nt: TGTGCTAGTGGTTTGGTAGCGGTAAGGACTAGCGACAGAAATGAGCAGTTCTTC
CDR3aa: CASGLVAVRTSDRNEQFF

abundance: -
j_gene: TRBJ2-2
d_gene: TRBD2
v_gene: TRBV2
CDR3nt: TGTGCCAGCAGAGGACTAGCAGACACCGGGGAGCTGTTTTTT
CDR3aa: CASRGLADTGELFF

abundance: few
j_gene: TRBJ1-2
d_gene: -
v_gene: TRBV7-9
CDR3nt: TGTGCCAGCAGCTCCGGGGGACCGCCTGGCTACACCTTC
CDR3aa: CASSSGGPPGYTF

abundance: -
j_gene: TRBJ2-5
d_gene: TRBD2
v_gene: TRBV5-4
CDR3nt: TGTGCCAGCAGCGCGGGACTAGCGGGGAGCTGGGAGACCCAGTACTTC
CDR3aa: CASSAGLAGSWETQYF

abundance: -
j_gene: TRBJ1-3
d_gene: -
v_gene: TRBV9
CDR3nt: TGTGCCAGCTCCGGACAGTGGTCTGGAAACACCATATATTTT
CDR3aa: CASSGQWSGNTIYF

abundance: -
j_gene: TRBJ2-3
d_gene: -
v_gene: TRBV10-3
CDR3nt: TGTGCCATCAGGGGACTGATGGATACGCAGTATTTT
CDR3aa: CAIRGLMDTQYF

abundance: few
j_gene: TRBJ2-7
d_gene: -
v_gene: TRBV5-4
CDR3nt: TGTGCCAGCAGCCCCGGGACTCTAAGGGAGGAGCAGTACTTC
CDR3aa: CASSPGTLREEQYF

abundance: -
j_gene: TRBJ2-7
d_gene: TRBD1
v_gene: TRBV6-2/TRBV6-3
CDR3nt: TGTGCCAGCAGTTACGTTGAGGGGACAGCCTCCTACGAGCAGTACTTC
CDR3aa: CASSYVEGTASYEQYF

abundance: -
j_gene: TRBJ1-5
d_gene: -
v_gene: TRBV28
CDR3nt: TGTGCCAGCTCAGTTCCCTCCTCAGGCAATCAGCCCCAGCATTTT
CDR3aa: CASSVPSSGNQPQHF

abundance: -
j_gene: TRBJ2-5
d_gene: -
v_gene: TRBV25-1
CDR3nt: TGTGCCAGCAGTGAGGGGAGGGGGACGGTGGGGCAAGAGACCCAGTACTTC
CDR3aa: CASSEGRGTVGQETQYF

abundance: -
j_gene: TRBJ1-1
d_gene: -
v_gene: TRBV6-5
CDR3nt: TGTGCCGGAACTCAGGGGAACACTGAAGCTTTCTTT
CDR3aa: CAGTQGNTEAFF

abundance: -
j_gene: TRBJ2-2
d_gene: TRBD2
v_gene: TRBV4-3
CDR3nt: TGCGCCAGCAGCCAAGTAGTTGCTAGCGGGAGTTCGGGGGAGCTGTTTTTT
CDR3aa: CASSQVVASGSSGELFF

abundance: -
j_gene: TRBJ1-5
d_gene: -
v_gene: TRBV3-1/TRBV3-2
CDR3nt: TGTGCCAGCAGCCAAGGAGATAGCAATCAGCCCCAGCATTTT
CDR3aa: CASSQGDSNQPQHF

abundance: -
j_gene: TRBJ1-3
d_gene: -
v_gene: TRBV4-3
CDR3nt: TGCGCCAGCAGCCAAAATCAGGGCATTGGAAACACCATATATTTT
CDR3aa: CASSQNQGIGNTIYF

abundance: -
j_gene: TRBJ1-5
d_gene: -
v_gene: TRBV6-2/TRBV6-3
CDR3nt: TGTGCCAGCAGTTTGTTGGACAGACAGGCACCCCAGCATTTT
CDR3aa: CASSLLDRQAPQHF

abundance: -
j_gene: TRBJ2-1
d_gene: TRBD2
v_gene: TRBV9
CDR3nt: TGTGTGCCTGGTAGCGGGGAGTACAATGAGCAGTTCTTC
CDR3aa: CVPGSGEYNEQFF

abundance: -
j_gene: TRBJ2-1
d_gene: TRBD1
v_gene: TRBV7-9
CDR3nt: TGTGCCAGCAGCTCTTCACAGGGGGCAAGCAATGAGCAGTTCTTC
CDR3aa: CASSSSQGASNEQFF

abundance: -
j_gene: TRBJ2-5
d_gene: TRBD1
v_gene: TRBV7-7
CDR3nt: TGTGCTAGCAGCTTAGACCGGACAGGGGGAGAGACCCAGTACTTC
CDR3aa: CASSLDRTGGETQYF

abundance: once
j_gene: TRBJ2-7
d_gene: TRBD2
v_gene: TRBV18
CDR3nt: TGTGCCAGCTCACCAGGGCTAGCGGGAGCTTACGAGCAGTACTTC
CDR3aa: CASSPGLAGAYEQYF

abundance: -
j_gene: TRBJ2-1
d_gene: -
v_gene: TRBV19
CDR3nt: TGTGCCACTGAGACAGGAAACTACAATGAGCAGTTCTTC
CDR3aa: CATETGNYNEQFF

abundance: -
j_gene: TRBJ1-2
d_gene: -
v_gene: TRBV6-5
CDR3nt: TGTGCCAGCAGTCCGGGGAGCTATGGCTACACCTTC
CDR3aa: CASSPGSYGYTF

abundance: -
j_gene: TRBJ1-2
d_gene: TRBD1
v_gene: TRBV5-8
CDR3nt: TGTGCCAGCAGCGAAGGGACAGGGTATGGCTACACCTTC
CDR3aa: CASSEGTGYGYTF

abundance: -
j_gene: TRBJ1-1
d_gene: -
v_gene: TRBV7-7
CDR3nt: TGTGCTAGCAGCCGTCTAGCGAACACTGAAGCTTTCTTT
CDR3aa: CASSRLANTEAFF

abundance: -
j_gene: TRBJ2-2
d_gene: -
v_gene: TRBV11-3
CDR3nt: TGTGCCAGCAGCTCGCGGGACTTGGGCGGGGAGCTGTTTTTT
CDR3aa: CASSSRDLGGELFF

abundance: -
j_gene: TRBJ1-5
d_gene: -
v_gene: TRBV20-1
CDR3nt: TGCAGTGCTAGGCGCCAGCCCCAGCATTTT
CDR3aa: CSARRQPQHF

abundance: -
j_gene: TRBJ2-3
d_gene: TRBD2
v_gene: TRBV18
CDR3nt: TGTGCCAGCTCACTATTGACTAGCGGGATCGGTACAGATACGCAGTATTTT
CDR3aa: CASSLLTSGIGTDTQYF

abundance: few
j_gene: TRBJ2-7
d_gene: TRBD1
v_gene: TRBV7-2
CDR3nt: TGTGCCAGCAGTTTGGCCGGGACAGGGCTTGACGAGCAGTACTTC
CDR3aa: CASSLAGTGLDEQYF

abundance: -
j_gene: TRBJ2-2
d_gene: -
v_gene: TRBV9
CDR3nt: TGTGCCAGCAGCGTATTCCTCGAGACCGGGGAGCTGTTTTTT
CDR3aa: CASSVFLETGELFF

abundance: -
j_gene: TRBJ2-2
d_gene: TRBD2
v_gene: TRBV11-3
CDR3nt: TGTGCCAGCAGCTTAGGTCCAGGCGGGAGCAACACCGGGGAGCTGTTTTTT
CDR3aa: CASSLGPGGSNTGELFF

abundance: -
j_gene: TRBJ2-2
d_gene: TRBD2
v_gene: TRBV24-1
CDR3nt: TGTGCCACCAGTGATTCTGGACTAGCGGGGGGACTAAACACCGGGGAGCTGTTTTTT
CDR3aa: CATSDSGLAGGLNTGELFF

abundance: -
j_gene: TRBJ1-5
d_gene: TRBD1
v_gene: TRBV9
CDR3nt: TGTGCCAGCAGCGAGGGGGCTGTGGGCAATCAGCCCCAGCATTTT
CDR3aa: CASSEGAVGNQPQHF

abundance: -
j_gene: TRBJ1-4
d_gene: TRBD1
v_gene: TRBV5-5
CDR3nt: TGTGCCAGCAGCTTGGGTTGGACAGGGGGCGAGAGTGAAAAACTGTTTTTT
CDR3aa: CASSLGWTGGESEKLFF